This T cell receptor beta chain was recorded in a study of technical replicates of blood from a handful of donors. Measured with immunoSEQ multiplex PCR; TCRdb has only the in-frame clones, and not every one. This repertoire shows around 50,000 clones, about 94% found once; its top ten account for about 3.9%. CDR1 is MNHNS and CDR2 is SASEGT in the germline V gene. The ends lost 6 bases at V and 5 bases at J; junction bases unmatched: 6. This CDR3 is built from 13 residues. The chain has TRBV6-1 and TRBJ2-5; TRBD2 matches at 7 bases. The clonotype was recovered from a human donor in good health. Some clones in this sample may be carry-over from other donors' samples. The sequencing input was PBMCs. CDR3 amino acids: CASRPGGGETQYF. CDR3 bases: TGTGCCAGCAGGCCGGGAGGAGGGGAGACCCAGTACTTC.